One sample yielded the 8 T cell receptor beta chains listed below, sequenced in a study of T cell changes during pregnancy in multiple sclerosis. Data came from immunoSEQ multiplex PCR; TCRdb stores just in-frame clones and leaves some out. Of approximately 40,000 clones listed, around 90% are singletons. The sample was CD8+ T cells from peripheral blood mononuclear cells, taken in the third trimester of pregnancy. These receptors were taken from a female donor with multiple sclerosis, enrolled in a pregnancy study.

The J gene is TRBJ2-3, the V gene TRBV4-3, with 7 nucleotides matching TRBD1. The ends lost 2 bases at V and 2 bases at J; junction bases unmatched: 10. Germline V gene data show CDR1 as LGHNA and CDR2 as YSLEER. This CDR3 region has 17 residues. Here the CDR3 reads CASSQSPRQGLTDTQYF. The CDR3 nucleotides are TGCGCCAGCAGCCAATCCCCACGACAGGGCCTCACAGATACGCAGTATTTT.

The CDR3 coding sequence is TGTGCCAGCAGCGCGCTAGTTGAGGAGACCCAGTACTTC. It codes for CASSALVEETQYF. The chain couples TRBV6-5 to TRBJ2-5, with D unclear. The V gene's germline CDR1 is MNHEY and CDR2 SVGAGI. V lost 6 bases, J lost 5 bases, and 13 bases lay in between. The CDR3 length is 13 residues.

This clone was seen a single time. The chain combines TRBV6-5 with TRBJ2-3, with TRBD1 as a possible D gene (5 bases). The germline V and J ends were trimmed by 8 bases and 2 bases, with 14 bases remaining between them. CDR3 length: 14 residues. CDR1 is MNHEY and CDR2 is SVGAGI in the germline V gene. This chain's CDR3 is CASQGVGPTDTQYF. The CDR3 coding sequence is TGTGCCAGCCAAGGGGTAGGGCCCACAGATACGCAGTATTTT.

The chain couples TRBV23-1 to TRBJ2-7; a possible D gene is TRBD2 (6 bases). TRBV23-1 is an ORF, and what it does is uncertain. This CDR3 is built from 17 residues. With 6 bases removed from V and 2 bases from J, the gap between germline ends came to 23 bases. In nucleotides, the CDR3 is TGCGCCAGCAGCGGGACTCTCCTCCAGGGCCAGACCTACGAGCAGTACTTC. Translating gives CASSGTLLQGQTYEQYF.

The V gene is TRBV27, the J gene TRBJ2-3; no clear D. V shed 5 bases and J shed 0 bases, with 9 bases lying between them. The CDR3 loop spans 14 amino acids. From germline, CDR1 is MNHEY and CDR2 SMNVEV (reference sequence). This CDR3 is CASSPIQSTDTQYF. CDR3 DNA: TGTGCCAGCAGTCCTATACAGAGCACAGATACGCAGTATTTT.

This chain connects TRBV19 to TRBJ2-3, with 11 bases fitting TRBD1. The CDR3 consists of 15 residues. Germline V gene sequence: CDR1 LNHDA, CDR2 SQIVND (reference sequence). The V and J ends lost 6 bases and 5 bases, in that order; junction bases with no gene match: 7. The CDR3 DNA follows: TGTGCCAGTAGATCGGACAGGGGGCGTCTAGATACGCAGTATTTT. This encodes CASRSDRGRLDTQYF.

The chain links TRBV27 to TRBJ2-1, with D possibly matching TRBD2 (5 bases). The germline V and J ends were trimmed by 0 bases and 4 bases, with 7 bases remaining between them. The length of the CDR3 is 14 residues. CDR1 is MNHEY and CDR2 is SMNVEV in the germline V gene (reference sequence). CDR3 in amino acids: CASSLSVAYNEQFF. CDR3 bases: TGTGCCAGCAGTTTATCTGTAGCGTACAATGAGCAGTTCTTC.

This clone was observed once. The gene calls are TRBV7-9 and TRBJ1-3; D remains unclear. This CDR3 has 16 amino acids. Germline-derived CDR1 and CDR2 are SEHNR and FQNEAQ (reference sequence). V gave up 4 bases and J gave up 0 bases, with 13 bases separating them. The DNA of the CDR3 is TGTGCCAGCAGCTCCACAGATTACTCCTCTGGAAACACCATATATTTT. Translated, it gives CASSSTDYSSGNTIYF.